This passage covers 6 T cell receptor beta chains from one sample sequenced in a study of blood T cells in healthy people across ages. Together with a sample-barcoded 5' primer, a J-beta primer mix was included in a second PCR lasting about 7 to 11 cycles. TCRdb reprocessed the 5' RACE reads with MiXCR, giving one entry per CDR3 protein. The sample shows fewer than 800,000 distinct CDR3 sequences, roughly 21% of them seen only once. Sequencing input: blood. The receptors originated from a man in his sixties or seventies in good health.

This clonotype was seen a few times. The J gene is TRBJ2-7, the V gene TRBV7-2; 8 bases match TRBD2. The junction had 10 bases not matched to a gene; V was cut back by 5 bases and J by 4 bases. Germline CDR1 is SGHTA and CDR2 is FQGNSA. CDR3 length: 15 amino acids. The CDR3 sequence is CASSAIAGSGYEQYF. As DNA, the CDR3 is TGTGCCAGCAGCGCCATAGCGGGGAGTGGATACGAGCAGTACTTC.

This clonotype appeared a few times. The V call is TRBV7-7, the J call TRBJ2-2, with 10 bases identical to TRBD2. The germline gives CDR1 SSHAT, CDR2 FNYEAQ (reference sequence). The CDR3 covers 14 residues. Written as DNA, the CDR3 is TGTGCTACCAAACTAGCGGGGAGCACCGGGGAGCTGTTTTTT. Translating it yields CATKLAGSTGELFF.

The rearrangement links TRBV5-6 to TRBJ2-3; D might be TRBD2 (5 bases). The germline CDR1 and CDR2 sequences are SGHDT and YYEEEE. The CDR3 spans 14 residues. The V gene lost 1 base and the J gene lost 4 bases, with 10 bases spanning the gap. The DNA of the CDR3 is TGTGCCAGCAGCTTGTCGCGGGTTGCAGATACGCAGTATTTT. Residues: CASSLSRVADTQYF.

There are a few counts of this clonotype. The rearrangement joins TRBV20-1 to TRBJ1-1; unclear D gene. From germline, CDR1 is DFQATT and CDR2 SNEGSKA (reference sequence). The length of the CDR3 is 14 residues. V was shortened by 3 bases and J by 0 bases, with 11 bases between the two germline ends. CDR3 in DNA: TGCAGTGCTAGTAATCCGAAAATGAACACTGAAGCTTTCTTT. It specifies CSASNPKMNTEAFF.

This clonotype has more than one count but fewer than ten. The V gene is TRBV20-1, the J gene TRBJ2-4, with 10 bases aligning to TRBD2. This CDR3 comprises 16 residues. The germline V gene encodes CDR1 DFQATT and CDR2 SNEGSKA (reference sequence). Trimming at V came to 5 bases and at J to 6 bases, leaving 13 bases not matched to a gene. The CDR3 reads CSAATSGIGGGNIQYF. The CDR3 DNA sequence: TGCAGTGCTGCAACTAGCGGGATAGGGGGCGGAAACATTCAGTACTTC.

The CDR3 nucleotides are TGCAGTGCCACCCGACCGGGGCAAGAGACCCAGTACTTC. It specifies CSATRPGQETQYF. The genes are TRBV20-1 and TRBJ2-5; a possible D gene is TRBD2 (5 bases). V was clipped by 6 bases and J by 2 bases, with 13 bases between them. There are 13 residues in the CDR3. Germline CDR1 is DFQATT and CDR2 is SNEGSKA (reference sequence).